This T cell receptor beta chain came from a study of Ad26.COV2.S vaccination and SARS-CoV-2 variants. About the research overall: Participant was drawn from the COV1001 Ad26.COV2.S trial arm.

Trimming left V 5 bases short and J 3 bases short, with 10 bases between. The CDR3 is made up of 13 amino acids. Germline V CDR1 and CDR2: LGHDT, YNNKEL (reference sequence). Treatment defined: approximately 18 received Ad26.COV2.S at low or high dose, single or two shots; roughly five received placebo; per-sample allocation not given. Sample collection was performed on day 63 after the first vaccine or placebo injection. Here immunoSEQ multiplex PCR was the method, and the copy in TCRdb shows in-frame clones only, minus some. The sample holds about 410,000 clones, 92% seen once. This specimen consisted of peripheral blood, obtained in a trial of Ad26.COV2.S vaccine versus placebo. V and J are TRBV3-1 (or the pseudogene TRBV3-2) and TRBJ1-2; D unclear. The receptor was isolated from a person between 18 and 60 years old who received the Ad26.COV2.S COVID-19 vaccine or a placebo. CDR3 residues: CASSKNGDYGYTF. The CDR3 nucleotides are TGTGCCAGCAGCAAAAATGGGGACTATGGCTACACCTTC.